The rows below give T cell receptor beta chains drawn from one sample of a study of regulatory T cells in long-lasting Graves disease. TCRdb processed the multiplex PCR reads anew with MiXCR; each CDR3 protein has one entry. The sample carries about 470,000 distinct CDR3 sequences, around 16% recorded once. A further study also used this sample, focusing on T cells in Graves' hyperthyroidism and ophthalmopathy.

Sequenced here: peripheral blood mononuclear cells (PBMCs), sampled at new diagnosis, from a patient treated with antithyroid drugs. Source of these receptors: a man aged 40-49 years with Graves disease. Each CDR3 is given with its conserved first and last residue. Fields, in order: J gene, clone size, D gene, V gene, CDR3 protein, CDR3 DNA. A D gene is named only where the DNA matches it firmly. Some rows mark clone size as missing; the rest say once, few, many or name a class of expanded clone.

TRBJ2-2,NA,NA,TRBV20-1,CSARLRINTGELFF,TGCAGTGCTAGGCTCCGGATTAACACCGGGGAGCTGTTTTTT
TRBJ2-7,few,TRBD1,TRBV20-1,CSARGARDRGLGEQYF,TGCAGTGCTAGGGGAGCGCGCGACAGGGGGCTAGGGGAGCAGTACTTC
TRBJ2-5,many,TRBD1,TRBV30,CAWGRDRGRETQYF,TGTGCCTGGGGGCGGGACAGGGGGCGAGAGACCCAGTACTTC
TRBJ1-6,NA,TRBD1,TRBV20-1,CSARNAQQGAVGSPLHF,TGCAGTGCTAGAAATGCCCAACAGGGGGCGGTGGGTTCACCCCTCCACTTT
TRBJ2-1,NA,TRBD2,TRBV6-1,CASSITSGSSSYNEQFF,TGTGCCAGCAGTATAACTAGCGGGAGTAGTTCCTACAATGAGCAGTTCTTC
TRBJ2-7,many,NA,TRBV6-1,CASSDEAEGTYEQYF,TGTGCCAGCAGTGATGAGGCGGAGGGAACCTACGAGCAGTACTTC
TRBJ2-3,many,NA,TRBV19,CASSISDTQYF,TGCGCCAGCAGTATCTCAGATACGCAGTATTTT
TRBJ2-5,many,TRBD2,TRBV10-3,CAISEIQRGPQETQYF,TGTGCCATCAGTGAGATCCAGCGGGGCCCCCAAGAGACCCAGTACTTC
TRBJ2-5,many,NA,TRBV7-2,CASSRGPPETQYF,TGTGCCAGTAGCAGGGGACCGCCAGAGACCCAGTACTTC
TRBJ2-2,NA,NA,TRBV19,CASSIGWGRSLGGNTGELFF,TGTGCCAGTAGTATAGGGTGGGGACGGTCCCTAGGGGGTAACACCGGGGAGCTGTTTTTT
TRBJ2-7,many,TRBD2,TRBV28,CASSFRTSGGYEQYF,TGTGCCAGCAGTTTTCGGACTAGCGGGGGATACGAGCAGTACTTC
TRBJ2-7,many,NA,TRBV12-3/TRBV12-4,CASRMGRLDEQYF,TGTGCCAGCAGGATGGGCAGGTTAGACGAGCAGTACTTC
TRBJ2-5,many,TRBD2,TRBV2,CASTTSGSFGETQYF,TGTGCCAGTACCACTAGCGGGAGTTTTGGAGAGACCCAGTACTTC
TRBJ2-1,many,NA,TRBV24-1,CATSDFGGSSYNEQFF,TGTGCCACCAGTGATTTCGGAGGGAGCTCCTACAATGAGCAGTTCTTC
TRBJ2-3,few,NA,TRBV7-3,CASSLGPLRTDTQYF,TGTGCCAGCAGCTTGGGGCCCCTCAGGACAGATACGCAGTATTTT
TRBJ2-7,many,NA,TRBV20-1,CSAKLVYEQYF,TGCAGTGCGAAGCTGGTCTACGAGCAGTACTTC
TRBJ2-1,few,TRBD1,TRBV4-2,CASSQEDRGDEQFF,TGTGCCAGCAGCCAAGAGGACAGGGGGGACGAGCAGTTCTTC
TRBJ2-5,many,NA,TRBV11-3,CASSPSPNQETQYF,TGTGCCAGCAGCCCTTCCCCAAATCAAGAGACCCAGTACTTC
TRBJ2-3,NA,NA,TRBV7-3,CAGSLVGSTDTQYF,TGTGCCGGCAGCTTAGTGGGGTCTACAGATACGCAGTATTTT
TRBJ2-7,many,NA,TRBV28,CASSLRAYEQYF,TGTGCCAGCAGCCTGAGGGCCTACGAGCAGTACTTC
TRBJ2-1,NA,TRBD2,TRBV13,CASSPTSGALNEQFF,TGTGCCAGCAGCCCCACTAGCGGAGCCCTCAATGAGCAGTTCTTC
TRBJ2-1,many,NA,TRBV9,CASSVVDSGDNEQFF,TGTGCCAGCAGCGTAGTGGATAGCGGCGACAATGAGCAGTTCTTC
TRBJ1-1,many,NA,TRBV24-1,CATSDARASTEAFF,TGTGCCACCAGTGACGCAAGGGCTAGCACTGAAGCTTTCTTT
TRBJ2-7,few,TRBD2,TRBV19,CASSAASGNYEQYF,TGTGCCAGTAGCGCAGCTAGCGGGAACTACGAGCAGTACTTC
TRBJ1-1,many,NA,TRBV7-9,CASSSQVKGTEAFF,TGTGCCAGCAGCTCCCAGGTTAAAGGGACTGAAGCTTTCTTT
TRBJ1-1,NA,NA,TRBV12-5,CASGLVRGLMNTEAFF,TGTGCTAGTGGTTTGGTACGGGGGTTAATGAACACTGAAGCTTTCTTT
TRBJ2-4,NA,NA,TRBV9,CASSQGGTKNIQYF,TGTGCCAGCAGCCAGGGGGGGACCAAAAACATTCAGTACTTC
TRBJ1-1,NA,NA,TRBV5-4,CASSLYQGTEAFF,TGTGCCAGCAGCTTGTATCAGGGCACTGAAGCTTTCTTT
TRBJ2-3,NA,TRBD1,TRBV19,CASRKAGGYPDTQYF,TGTGCCAGTAGGAAGGCAGGGGGCTATCCAGATACGCAGTATTTT
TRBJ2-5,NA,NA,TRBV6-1,CATYPLGRETQYF,TGTGCCACCTACCCGTTGGGGCGAGAGACCCAGTACTTC
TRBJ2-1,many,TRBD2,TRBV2,CASSESGRAGNEQFF,TGTGCCAGCAGTGAGAGCGGGAGGGCAGGCAATGAGCAGTTCTTC
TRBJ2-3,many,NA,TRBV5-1,CASSLVYDNTQYF,TGCGCCAGCAGCTTGGTTTACGACAATACGCAGTATTTT
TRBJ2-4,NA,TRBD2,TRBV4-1,CASSQVSGSSKNIQYF,TGCGCCAGCAGCCAGGTTAGCGGGAGCTCCAAAAACATTCAGTACTTC
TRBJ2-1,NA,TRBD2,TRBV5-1,CASSSFQGGKQFF,TGCGCCAGCAGCTCCTTTCAGGGAGGGAAGCAGTTCTTC